Below, 11 T cell receptor beta chains from the same sample are listed, as sequenced in a study of T cell responses to AZD1222 COVID-19 vaccine. TCRdb's copy holds only in-frame clones and misses some; the assay was immunoSEQ multiplex PCR. Found here are 100,000 to 150,000 clones, approximately 84% of them singletons; the top ten hold 20% to 25%. Sequencing used peripheral blood, obtained on day 0 of AZD1222 vaccination. These receptors were taken from an adult in good health.

The chain links TRBV12-3 or TRBV12-4 to TRBJ1-2; perhaps TRBD1 as D (5 bases). Trimming cost V 6 bases and J 14 bases, with 22 bases left between them. The CDR3 runs to 13 residues. CDR3: CASRWGPQSFSTF. CDR3 DNA sequence: TGTGCCAGCAGGTGGGGACCCCAATCTTTCAGTACCTTC.

The chain uses TRBV7-6 and TRBJ1-6; 7 positions match TRBD1. V was pared by 5 bases and J by 7 bases, with 5 bases of the junction left unmatched. Germline assignment: CDR1 SGHVS and CDR2 FNYEAQ. CDR3 size: 14 residues. CDR3 nucleotide sequence: TGTGCCAGCAGCCGGGACAGCTGGAATTCACCCCTCCACTTT. Its translation is CASSRDSWNSPLHF.

The chain recombines TRBV5-1 with TRBJ1-1; D perhaps matches TRBD1 (5 bases). Germline CDR1 is SGHRS and CDR2 is YFSETQ. The CDR3 spans 14 residues. V shed 2 bases and J shed 5 bases, with 13 bases lying between them. The CDR3 nucleotides are TGCGCCAGCAGCTTTGCAGGGATGGGAACTGAAGCTTTCTTT. As protein: CASSFAGMGTEAFF.

V gene TRBV5-1 combines with J gene TRBJ1-1; D remains unclear. This CDR3 has 13 residues. Trimming cost V 3 bases and J 1 base, with 7 bases left between them. The germline V gene has CDR1 SGHRS and CDR2 YFSETQ. In DNA, the CDR3 is TGCGCCAGCAGCTCATACAGGAACACTGAAGCTTTCTTT. Amino acids: CASSSYRNTEAFF.

This chain joins TRBV6-5 and TRBJ1-4; D may be TRBD1 (6 bases). The germline CDR1 and CDR2 sequences are MNHEY and SVGAGI. V dropped 1 base and J dropped 7 bases, with 10 bases sitting between them. CDR3 length: 14 residues. The CDR3 region is CASSYWGAREKLFF. In DNA form, the CDR3 reads TGTGCCAGCAGTTACTGGGGGGCTCGTGAAAAACTGTTTTTT.

The chain uses TRBV6-2 or TRBV6-3 and TRBJ2-7, with TRBD2 matching over 11 bases. The V and J ends lost 4 bases and 3 bases, in that order; junction bases with no gene match: 11. CDR3 size: 17 residues. CDR1 MNHEY and CDR2 SVGEGT come from the germline V gene. CDR3 coding DNA: TGTGCCAGCAGTTTCCCTCATAGTAGCGGGGGGGTCTACGAGCAGTACTTC. As protein: CASSFPHSSGGVYEQYF.

This clone has a single count. This chain joins TRBV6-5 and TRBJ2-2; weak D call: TRBD2 (5 bases). V shed 2 bases and J shed 4 bases, with 8 bases lying between them. The CDR3 has 14 residues. Germline-derived CDR1 and CDR2 are MNHEY and SVGAGI. The CDR3 DNA reads TGTGCCAGCAGTTACGCTAGCCGCACCGGGGAGCTGTTTTTT. Its translation: CASSYASRTGELFF.

As DNA, the CDR3 is TGTGCCAGCAGCCAAGGGGCAGGTATATGGACACCCCTCCACTTT. Protein sequence: CASSQGAGIWTPLHF. The rearrangement links TRBV3-1 (or the pseudogene TRBV3-2) to TRBJ1-6; the D is unclear. The V end was cut by 1 base, the J end by 11 bases, with 15 bases between. The CDR3 sequence is 15 residues long. Germline CDR1 is LGHDT and CDR2 is YNNKEL (reference sequence).

The rearrangement links TRBV11-3 to TRBJ1-3; D remains ambiguous. The ends were cut back, 5 bases at V and 2 bases at J, with 7 bases in the middle. Germline CDR1 and CDR2: SGHNT and YENEEA. CDR3 length equals 13 residues. The CDR3: CASSPRAGNTIYF. CDR3 in DNA: TGTGCCAGCAGCCCCCGTGCTGGAAACACCATATATTTT.

The chain carries TRBV9 and TRBJ2-7, with 7 bases aligning to TRBD2. Germline trimming cut 3 bases from V and 3 bases from J; bases unmatched to any gene: 6. CDR1 and CDR2 from the germline V gene are SGDLS and YYNGEE. This CDR3 has 14 amino acids. CDR3 residues: CASSEGLDNYEQYF. The CDR3 coding sequence is TGTGCCAGCAGCGAAGGACTAGATAACTACGAGCAGTACTTC.

The CDR3 spells CASRGGSYEQYF. In nucleotides, the CDR3 is TGTGCCAGCAGGGGAGGGAGCTACGAGCAGTACTTC. The V and J genes are TRBV5-6 and TRBJ2-7; the match to TRBD2 covers 7 bases. From germline, CDR1 is SGHDT and CDR2 YYEEEE. The J segment lost 3 bases and the V segment lost 5 bases, leaving 2 bases of the junction unmatched. CDR3 length: 12 amino acids.